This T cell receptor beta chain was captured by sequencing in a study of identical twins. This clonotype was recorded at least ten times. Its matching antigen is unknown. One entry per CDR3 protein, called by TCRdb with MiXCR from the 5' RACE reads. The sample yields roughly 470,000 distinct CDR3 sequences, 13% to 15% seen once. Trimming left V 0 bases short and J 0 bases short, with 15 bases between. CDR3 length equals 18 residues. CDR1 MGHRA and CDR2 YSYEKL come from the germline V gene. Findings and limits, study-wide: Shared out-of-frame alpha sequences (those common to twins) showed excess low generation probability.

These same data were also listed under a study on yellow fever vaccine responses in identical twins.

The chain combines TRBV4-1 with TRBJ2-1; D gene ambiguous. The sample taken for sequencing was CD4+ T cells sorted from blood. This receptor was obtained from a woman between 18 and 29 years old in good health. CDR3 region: CASSQDPSSGYSYNEQFF. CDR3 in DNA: TGCGCCAGCAGCCAAGATCCTTCAAGTGGGTACTCCTACAATGAGCAGTTCTTC.